This section outlines one T cell receptor (beta chain) sequence together with its context. The repertoire was sequenced with immunoSEQ multiplex PCR; TCRdb's copy has only in-frame clones and lacks some. The table has about 280,000 clones, roughly 90% seen once. V shed 8 bases, J shed 6 bases, and the junction held 19 bases outside the gene matches. This CDR3 contains 16 residues. This entry is derived from a study of blood T cell repertoires in COVID-19. This clonotype was obtained from a man aged 18 to 30 with active or convalescent COVID-19. The material sequenced was peripheral blood. The chain joins TRBV23-1 to TRBJ2-7; TRBD1 matches at 7 bases. TRBV23-1 is recorded as an ORF, its role being uncertain. This CDR3 reads CASADPGTEIGAEQYF. The CDR3 DNA follows: TGCGCCAGCGCAGATCCCGGGACAGAGATCGGCGCCGAGCAGTACTTC.